Listed here are 21 T cell receptor beta chains from one sample, sequenced in a study of regulatory T cells in long-lasting Graves disease. Through Arm-PCR of CDR3 regions and iRepertoire HTBI primers, TCR beta libraries were built. One entry per CDR3 protein, called by TCRdb with MiXCR from the multiplex PCR reads. Of 400,000 to 500,000 distinct CDR3 sequences listed, around 20% are singletons. Time point of the sample: persistent/refractory GD, antithyroid drugs over 5 years with positive TRAb. RNA extracted from PBMCs served as the sequencing template. The source material was peripheral blood mononuclear cells (PBMCs), sampled when the disease was refractory, from a patient treated with antithyroid drugs. Receptors originate from a female donor with Graves disease.

Only a few counts were recorded for this clonotype. This rearrangement joins TRBV5-1 to TRBJ2-7; unclear D gene. CDR1 and CDR2 from the germline V gene are SGHRS and YFSETQ. The CDR3 is 11 amino acids. V dropped 5 bases and J dropped 4 bases, with 7 bases sitting between them. CDR3 DNA sequence: TGCGCCAGCAGGAATAAATACGAGCAGTACTTC. Protein sequence: CASRNKYEQYF.

For this clonotype: A much larger clone differs by one base, so this may be a read error. V and J are TRBV7-8 and TRBJ2-5; the D call may be TRBD1 or TRBD2 (5 bases each). CDR1 is SGHVS, CDR2 FQNEAQ, per germline. Trimming cost V 6 bases and J 5 bases, with 34 bases left between them. The length of the CDR3 is 20 residues. The CDR3 DNA reads as TGTGCCAGCAGGCTCGAGCCGTCGGACACACTGGGGGAGTCGGGGGAGACCCAGTACTTC. Its protein is CASRLEPSDTLGESGETQYF.

The chain couples TRBV3-1 to TRBJ2-7; 7 positions match TRBD2. The V segment lost 5 bases and the J segment 2 bases; nucleotides outside the gene matches: 12. The CDR3 is 16 amino acids. From germline, CDR1 is LGHDT and CDR2 YNNKEL (reference sequence). The CDR3 coding sequence is TGTGCCAGCAGCTCATTACTTAGCGGGCACCCCTACGAGCAGTACTTC. Translation gives CASSSLLSGHPYEQYF.

The chain joins TRBV7-8 to TRBJ2-2; 9 nucleotides align to TRBD2. The CDR3 runs to 16 residues. The V gene end was trimmed by 2 bases and the J gene end by 4 bases; junction bases not matched to a gene: 5. Germline values: CDR1 SGHVS, CDR2 FQNEAQ. In nucleotides, the CDR3 is TGTGCCAGCAGCTTACGGGGGACTAGCAGCACCGGGGAGCTGTTTTTT. Its protein product is CASSLRGTSSTGELFF. The whole variable domain, filled in from reference TRBV7-8 and TRBJ2-2, reads GAGVSQSPRYKVAKRGQDVALRCDPISGHVSLFWYQQALGQGPEFLTYFQNEAQLDKSGLPSDRFFAERPEGSVSTLKIQRTQQEDSAVYLCASSLRGTSSTGELFFGEGSRLTVL.

To note about this clonotype: It may be a read error: a sequence one base away is much more abundant. The V gene is TRBV10-2, the J gene TRBJ1-2; tentative D call: TRBD1 (6 bases). CDR1 is WSHSY and CDR2 is SAAADI in the germline V gene. The CDR3 is 14 amino acids. Here the CDR3 DNA reads TGCGCCAGCGGGGGGGCCAGGGCTGGTTATGGCTGCACCTTC. It specifies CASGGARAGYGCTF.

The chain joins TRBV9 to TRBJ2-3; TRBD2 matches 12 bases. The CDR3 is 16 residues long. V was clipped by 4 bases and J by 3 bases; unmatched bases: 6. Germline V gives CDR1 SGDLS, CDR2 YYNGEE. CDR3 nucleotides: TGTGCCAGCAGCACTCTAGCGGGAGGGCCGACAGATACGCAGTATTTT. Translation gives CASSTLAGGPTDTQYF.

The CDR3 region is CSAGLARVGETQYF. DNA for the CDR3: TGCAGTGCCGGACTAGCGAGAGTAGGGGAGACCCAGTACTTC. The chain joins TRBV20-1 to TRBJ2-5, with 9 bases aligning to TRBD2. V gave up 6 bases and J gave up 5 bases; unmatched junction bases: 10. The CDR3 has 14 residues. Germline-derived CDR1 and CDR2 are DFQATT and SNEGSKA (reference sequence).

This clonotype was seen at least ten times. The rearrangement joins TRBV2 to TRBJ1-4; no reliable D call. Trimming removed 7 bases at V and 5 bases at J, with 8 bases between. There are 12 residues in the CDR3. CDR1 SNHLY and CDR2 FYNNEI come from the germline V gene. The CDR3 spells CASNLNNEKLFF. The CDR3 DNA reads as TGTGCCAGCAATTTAAACAATGAAAAACTGTTTTTT.

This clonotype occurred many times. The J gene is TRBJ1-5, the V gene TRBV15; D unclear. The CDR3 covers 15 residues. Germline CDR1 LNHNV, CDR2 YYDKDF (reference sequence). V lost 3 bases, J lost 1 base, and 10 bases lay in between. The CDR3 loop reads CATSRPKGSNQPQHF. The DNA for the CDR3 is TGTGCCACCAGCAGGCCCAAGGGAAGCAATCAGCCCCAGCATTTT.

This clonotype has just a few counts. The chain joins TRBV10-1 to TRBJ2-6; D may correspond to TRBD1 or TRBD2 (5 bases each). CDR3 length: 19 amino acids. V dropped 0 bases and J dropped 1 base, with 16 bases sitting between them. Looked up from germline, CDR1 is WNHNN and CDR2 is SYGVQD (reference sequence). CDR3 bases: TGCGCCAGCAGTGAGTCGGGACGGGAAAAACGATCTGGGGCCAACGTCCTGACTTTC. As protein: CASSESGREKRSGANVLTF.

A few counts support this clonotype. The junction and the germline gene differ at one end; a read error may be behind it. The genes are TRBV5-1 and TRBJ1-6; weak D call: TRBD1 (5 bases). The CDR3 runs to 15 residues. Germline lookup yields CDR1 SGHRS and CDR2 YFSETQ. The CDR3 is CASSWDGSSNSPLHF. The CDR3 DNA follows: TGCGCCAGCAGCTGGGACGGTTCCTCTAATTCACCCCTCCACTTT.

V and J are TRBV4-1 and TRBJ2-4, with 7 positions matching TRBD2. Germline CDR1 reads MGHRA; CDR2 reads YSYEKL. The CDR3 spans 17 residues. Trimming at V came to 0 bases and at J to 6 bases, leaving 11 bases not matched to a gene. CDR3 region: CASSQEGGGVRGNIQYF. For the CDR3, the DNA is TGCGCCAGCAGCCAAGAAGGTGGGGGGGTCCGGGGAAACATTCAGTACTTC.

This clonotype was recorded at least ten times. This chain links TRBV29-1 with TRBJ1-4; tentative D call: TRBD1 (5 bases). The V and J ends lost 4 bases and 0 bases respectively, with 9 bases between them. Germline V gene lookup returns CDR1 SQVTM and CDR2 ANQGSEA. This CDR3 has 14 residues. The CDR3 protein is CSVAKDTTNEKLFF. CDR3 coding DNA: TGCAGCGTTGCGAAGGACACAACTAATGAAAAACTGTTTTTT.

CDR3 nucleotide sequence: TGCAGGGTGGGGACTAGCGGGCTCTACAATGAGCAGTTCTTC. Translating gives CRVGTSGLYNEQFF. The chain recombines TRBV20-1 with TRBJ2-1; 12 bases are shared with TRBD2. The V gene's germline CDR1 is DFQATT and CDR2 SNEGSKA (reference sequence). The CDR3 sequence is 14 residues long.

This sequence joins TRBV5-4 and TRBJ2-2; a possible D gene is TRBD2 (6 bases). Germline assignment: CDR1 SGHNT and CDR2 YYREEE (reference sequence). This CDR3 has 15 residues. The ends were cut back, 3 bases at V and 2 bases at J, with 11 bases in the middle. The CDR3 sequence is CASSSEGPNTGELFF. The CDR3 nucleotides are TGTGCCAGCAGCTCGGAGGGTCCTAACACCGGGGAGCTGTTTTTT.

V gene TRBV9 combines with J gene TRBJ2-3; 10 positions agree with TRBD2. Germline CDR1 and CDR2: SGDLS and YYNGEE. The J segment lost 3 bases and the V segment lost 7 bases, leaving 8 bases of the junction unmatched. This CDR3 has 15 residues. The CDR3 loop is CASQQGLASTDTQYF. The CDR3 nucleotides are TGTGCCAGCCAGCAGGGACTAGCGAGTACAGATACGCAGTATTTT.

This clonotype was detected many times. The chain carries TRBV11-2 and TRBJ2-2; TRBD2 might be the D (5 bases). Germline V CDR1 and CDR2: SGHAT, FQNNGV. This CDR3 has 15 amino acids. V lost 2 bases, J lost 4 bases, and 11 bases lay in between. The CDR3 reads CASSLSPSPTGELFF. CDR3 nucleotide sequence: TGTGCCAGCAGCTTAAGTCCTAGCCCCACCGGGGAGCTGTTTTTT.

There are a few counts of this clonotype. A much larger clone differs by one base, so this may be a read error. This chain uses TRBV9 with TRBJ2-7, with TRBD1 identical over 8 bases. The J segment lost 0 bases and the V segment lost 0 bases, leaving 2 bases of the junction unmatched. Germline CDR1 is SGDLS and CDR2 is YYNGEE. The CDR3 consists of 15 residues. The CDR3, as DNA: TGTGCCAGCAGCGTAGGGACAGGGAGCTCCTACGAGCAGTACTTC. Its translation is CASSVGTGSSYEQYF.

This clonotype was observed at least ten times. This sequence joins TRBV15 and TRBJ2-5; possibly TRBD1 for D (6 bases). V was pared by 1 base and J by 5 bases, with 17 bases between. CDR1 LNHNV and CDR2 YYDKDF come from the germline V gene (reference sequence). CDR3 length: 16 residues. The CDR3 is CATSRGGTSPRETQYF. The CDR3 DNA is TGTGCCACCAGCAGAGGAGGGACATCTCCTCGGGAGACCCAGTACTTC.

This clonotype was seen many times. The chain has TRBV28 and TRBJ2-7, with TRBD1 matching over 10 bases. The length of the CDR3 is 18 residues. Looked up from germline, CDR1 is MDHEN and CDR2 is SYDVKM. V lost 3 bases to trimming and J lost 0 bases; unmatched junction nucleotides: 11. In DNA, the CDR3 is TGTGCCAGCAGTTTCAAGGGACAGGGGTTCATAATCTCCTACGAGCAGTACTTC. It translates to CASSFKGQGFIISYEQYF.

Details on this clonotype: This could be a read error, since a much larger clone is one nucleotide away. In nucleotides, the CDR3 is TGTGCCAGCAGCCCGATCCCCCTCGACAGGGCGACTCCTTTTAGAGGCACTGAAGCTTCCTTT. Translating gives CASSPIPLDRATPFRGTEASF. V gene TRBV7-6 combines with J gene TRBJ1-1, with 7 bases matching TRBD1. The CDR3 extends over 21 amino acids. CDR1 and CDR2 (germline): SGHVS, FNYEAQ. Based on the CDR3 plus reference TRBV7-6 and TRBJ1-1, the full variable domain is GAGVSQSPRYKVTKRGQDVALRCDPISGHVSLYWYRQALGQGPEFLTYFNYEAQQDKSGLPNDRFSAERPEGSISTLTIQRTEQRDSAMYRCASSPIPLDRATPFRGTEASFGQGTRLTVV.